This TCR beta chain came from a study of T cell responses to AZD1222 COVID-19 vaccine. Data came from immunoSEQ multiplex PCR; TCRdb stores just in-frame clones and leaves some out. The table has approximately 79,000 clones, about 86% seen once; the top ten hold about 7.7%. This clone has only one observation. Its antigen remains unknown. Study results and caveats: Only a handful of AZD1222 recipients, several in all, had baseline seropositivity.

CDR3 length equals 17 residues. V dropped 1 base and J dropped 4; count of bases not matched to a gene: 12. The V gene's germline CDR1 is SGHRS and CDR2 YFSETQ. V and J are TRBV5-1 and TRBJ2-3; 7 nucleotides line up with TRBD1. The sample was peripheral blood, taken on day 0 of AZD1222 vaccination. The sequence was collected from an adult in good health. The CDR3 sequence is CASSLSFGQGVPDTQYF. The CDR3 bases are TGCGCCAGCAGCTTGTCGTTCGGGCAGGGGGTCCCAGATACGCAGTATTTT.